This TCR beta chain was recorded in a study of T-cell memory formation after mild COVID-19. Study summary: TCR clusters largely stayed donor specific.

There are a few counts of this clonotype. There are 15 residues in the CDR3. V was clipped by 3 bases and J by 3 bases, with 15 bases between them. Germline values: CDR1 SGHVS, CDR2 FQNEAQ. MiXCR was run by TCRdb on the 5' RACE reads, yielding one entry per CDR3 protein. Of fewer than 650,000 distinct CDR3 sequences detected, 15% to 20% appear once; the ten largest clones hold just over 8%. This TCR was sampled from an adult woman who had mild COVID-19 (a few samples of this study predate the infection). Cell type and time point are not known. The chain couples TRBV7-8 to TRBJ2-7; TRBD1 is a possible D gene (6 bases). What was sequenced was PBMCs or a T cell subset sorted from them (not recorded which). The CDR3 is CASSFNRDTLYEQYF. CDR3 bases: TGTGCCAGCAGCTTTAACCGGGACACCCTCTACGAGCAGTACTTC.